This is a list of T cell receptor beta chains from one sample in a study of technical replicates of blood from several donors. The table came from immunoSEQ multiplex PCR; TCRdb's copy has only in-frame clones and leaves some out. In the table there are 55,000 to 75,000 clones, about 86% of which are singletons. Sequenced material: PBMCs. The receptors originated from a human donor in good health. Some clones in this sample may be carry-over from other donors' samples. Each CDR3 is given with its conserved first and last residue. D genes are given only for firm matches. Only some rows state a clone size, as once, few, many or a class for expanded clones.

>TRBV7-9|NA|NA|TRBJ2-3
TGTGCCAGCAGCATGACAGGGAGGACAGATACGCAGTATTTT
CASSMTGRTDTQYF
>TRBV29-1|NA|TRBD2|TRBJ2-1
TGCAGCGTTGACCGGGGTAGAAGCGGGAAACCGGACAATGAGCAGTTCTTC
CSVDRGRSGKPDNEQFF
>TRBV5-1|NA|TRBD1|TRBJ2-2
TGCGCCAGCAGCGTAAAGAAGACAGGGGGCGCGACCGGGGAGCTGTTTTTT
CASSVKKTGGATGELFF
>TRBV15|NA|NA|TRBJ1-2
TGTGCCACCAGTGAGGGTTTTAACTATGGCTACACCTTC
CATSEGFNYGYTF
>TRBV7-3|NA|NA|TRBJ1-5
TGTGCCAGCAGCTTAACGGTCCCAGGGAGGAATAGCAATCAGCCCCAGCATTTT
CASSLTVPGRNSNQPQHF
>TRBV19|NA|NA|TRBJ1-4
TGTGCCAGTAGTCGCCGAGCTGAGGTGGAACTGTTTTTT
CASSRRAEVELFF
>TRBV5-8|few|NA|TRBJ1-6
TGTGCCAGCAGCTTGAATCCTCCAGGGTCACCCCTCCACTTT
CASSLNPPGSPLHF
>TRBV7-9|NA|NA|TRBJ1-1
TGTGCCAGCAGCCCACAGGGACTAAACACTGAAGCTTTCTTT
CASSPQGLNTEAFF
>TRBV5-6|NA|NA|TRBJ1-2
TGTGCCAGCAGCTTAGTTTCAGGGGAGTCCGGGGGCTACACCTTC
CASSLVSGESGGYTF
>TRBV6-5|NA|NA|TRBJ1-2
TGTGCCAGCAGTTACGTACCGGGAACCACGACCTATGGCTACACCTTC
CASSYVPGTTTYGYTF
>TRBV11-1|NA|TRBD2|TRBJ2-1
TGTGCCAGCAGCTTAAGAGGACTAGCGGCCACGAATGAGCAGTTCTTC
CASSLRGLAATNEQFF
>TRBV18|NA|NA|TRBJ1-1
TGTGCCAGCTCGCTTACAGGGAACACTGAAGCTTTCTTT
CASSLTGNTEAFF
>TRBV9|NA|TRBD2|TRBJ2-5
TGTGCCAGCAGCGGCCGGGGGGGCGATCGGCGAGAGACCCAGTACTTC
CASSGRGGDRRETQYF
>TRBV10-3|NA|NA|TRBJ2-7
TGTGCCATCAGTGAGTCGAACAGGTATCCCTACGAGCAGTACTTC
CAISESNRYPYEQYF
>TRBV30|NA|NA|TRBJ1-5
TGTGCCTGGAGTTTGGGCTTCAATCAGCCCCAGCATTTT
CAWSLGFNQPQHF
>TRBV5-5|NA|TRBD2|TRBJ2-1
TGTGCCAGCAGCCGATCTAGCGGATACAATGAGCAGTTCTTC
CASSRSSGYNEQFF
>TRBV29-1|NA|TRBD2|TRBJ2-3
TGCAGCGTTGTGCCCAGCGGGGGCAGGGGTGGCACAGATACGCAGTATTTT
CSVVPSGGRGGTDTQYF
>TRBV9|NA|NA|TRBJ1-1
TGTGCCAGCAGCGTCGGACACACGAACACTGAAGCTTTCTTT
CASSVGHTNTEAFF
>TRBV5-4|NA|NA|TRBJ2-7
TGTGCCAGCAGCTTGCTAGCGAACGAGCAGTACTTC
CASSLLANEQYF
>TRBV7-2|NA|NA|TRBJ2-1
TGTGCCAGCAGCCAAACTACCCTGAGCTACAATGAGCAGTTCTTC
CASSQTTLSYNEQFF
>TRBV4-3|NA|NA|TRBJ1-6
TGCGCCAGCAGCCAAGATGGAGGGCTCACACCCCTCCACTTT
CASSQDGGLTPLHF
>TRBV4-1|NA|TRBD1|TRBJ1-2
TGCGCCAGCAGCCATACAGGGGGCCCTGGCTACACCTTC
CASSHTGGPGYTF
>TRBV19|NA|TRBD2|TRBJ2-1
TGTGCCACCACGGGGGGTTACAATGAGCAGTTCTTC
CATTGGYNEQFF